Here is one T cell receptor beta chain with its context. The table lists this clonotype with a few counts. Its recognized antigen is unknown. No base quality values were provided; no much bigger clone lies one nucleotide off. V lost 0 bases and J lost 3 bases; the stretch between them is 14 bases long. The CDR3 runs 16 amino acids, cysteine and phenylalanine included. The entry retains the CDR3 DNA only, 48 bases that are in frame from base 1. Ficoll-Paque density gradient centrifugation was the method used to isolate PBMCs. Sequencing was performed on an Illumina NovaSeq 6000. cDNA libraries for TCRalpha and TCRbeta were prepared by 5'RACE using constant-segment primers, with sample barcodes and unique molecular identifiers added. RNA was extracted from every sample with Trizol reagent. Amplification of the libraries took two PCR steps, and the second step added a second sample barcode plus Illumina TruSeq adapters. Sequencing of the libraries was done on an Illumina NovaSeq, producing 2 x 150 bp paired-end reads. The original methods were these. With migec v1.2.7, reads were demultiplexed and then collapsed into UMI-guided consensus sequences. With mixcr v2.1.11, UMI consensuses were aligned to TRA and TRB V and J templates and assembled into clonotypes. A clonotype was counted as expanded or contracted only when both edgeR and NoisET called the clonotype significant, with the noise models trained on biological replicates. edgeR calls used a false discovery rate-adjusted p below 0.01 and a log2 fold-change threshold of 1. As an exploratory analysis of dynamics, PCA with hierarchical clustering was applied to max-normalized trajectories of the 1000 most abundant clonotypes. The CD4 or CD8 phenotype of responding clones was assigned using the separately sequenced CD4+ and CD8+ repertoires. The public reads were run again by TCRdb, first through fastp at Q25 and then through MiXCR, and only productive beta chains were kept. Each entry merges the rows of one CDR3 protein and shows their most common DNA and genes. TCRdb assigned the V and J calls; the authors' analysis was not used. This sample comprises fewer than 150,000 distinct CDR3 sequences, 22% of them detected only once. Together, the top ten hold approximately 40% of the sample.

This specimen comes from a study of T-cell memory formation after mild COVID-19 (dated by TCRdb to about 2021). The study in broad terms: TCR sequence clusters from the two donors were largely donor specific. Two young, previously healthy adult volunteers, one female and one male, were included in the cohort. T-cell clones expanding and contracting after mild COVID-19 in two donors were tracked by longitudinal TCRalpha and TCRbeta repertoire sequencing.

Here is what the overall study found, with its caveats: The detection of some responding clones in pre-infection memory suggests that pre-existing cross-reactive memory T cells joined the SARS-CoV-2 response. Whether the second-wave clones peaking on day 37 were SARS-CoV-2 specific was not confirmed. Balanced CD4/CD8 phenotypes were observed for clones contracting from day 15 to 85, whereas a bias towards CD4+ was observed for a second wave of clones expanding from day 15 to 37. Only a couple of mild cases were covered by the study, and larger cohorts that include severe cases with pre-infection samples were considered necessary. Contracting CD4+ clones were found mainly in CM and EM memory subsets, while CD8+ clones were enriched in EMRA.

The sequence came from a man aged 18 to 30 who had mild COVID-19 (a few samples of this study predate the infection). The sample titles of this study are shuffled in the database, so cell type and time point are left out; the donor was told from shared clones. The specimen was PBMCs or a T cell subset sorted from them (not recorded which). The chain is encoded by TRBV23-1 joined to TRBJ2-5; the D element could tentatively be TRBD1 or TRBD2, as 6 bases agree for each. TRBV23-1 is designated an ORF whose function remains uncertain. The CDR3 is CASSQSGLRGEETQYF. The bases read TGCGCCAGCAGTCAATCCGGTCTTAGGGGGGAAGAGACCCAGTACTTC.